This T cell receptor beta chain was recovered during a study of cytotoxic CD8 clonotypes in ibrutinib-treated CLL. Germline values: CDR1 SEHNR, CDR2 FQNEAQ (reference sequence). Germline trimming cut 3 bases from V and 4 bases from J; bases unmatched to any gene: 3. CDR3 size: 14 residues. Targeted sequencing depth ranged from 1 in 200,000 to 1 in 1 million T cells. Here immunoSEQ multiplex PCR was the method, and the copy in TCRdb shows in-frame clones only, minus some. The data show approximately 74,000 clones, 70% to 90% seen once. The genes are TRBV7-9 and TRBJ2-1, with TRBD2 matching over 7 bases. The TCR was taken from a human donor with chronic lymphocytic leukemia. This specimen was PBMCs, taken at disease progression, from a patient treated with ibrutinib. The CDR3 reads CASSFIAGYNEQFF. The CDR3 DNA reads as TGTGCCAGCAGCTTCATAGCGGGTTACAATGAGCAGTTCTTC.